The 29 T cell receptor beta chains presented below share a single source sample, sequenced in a study of T-cell reconstitution after alpha-beta-depleted transplantation in children. It was with unique molecular identifiers that the TCRbeta library was prepared. TCRdb passed the PCR reads through MiXCR, listing each CDR3 protein once. The sample has hundreds of thousands of distinct CDR3 sequences; 10% to 15% are singletons. The material sequenced was PBMCs, taken before TCRalphabeta/CD19-depleted stem cell transplant. Every receptor here comes from a girl aged 2 to 9 with congenital amegakaryocytic thrombocytopenia, due to receive a stem cell transplant.

The chain couples TRBV5-1 to TRBJ2-7; TRBD1 agrees at 9 bases. V dropped 2 bases and J dropped 3; count of bases not matched to a gene: 6. Germline CDR1 reads SGHRS; CDR2 reads YFSETQ. The CDR3 is 15 amino acids. The CDR3 sequence: CASSLTGGKGYEQYF. The CDR3 DNA reads as TGCGCCAGCAGCTTAACAGGGGGCAAGGGCTACGAGCAGTACTTC.

This clonotype was counted many times. The chain is built from TRBV5-5 and TRBJ1-1, with D perhaps matching TRBD1 (6 bases). CDR1 and CDR2 (germline): SGHKS, YYEKEE (reference sequence). The germline V and J ends were trimmed by 4 bases and 3 bases, with 16 bases remaining between them. The CDR3 is 15 residues long. The CDR3 region has the DNA TGTGCCAGCAGCCCCTTTCCGGGACAAGACACTGAAGCTTTCTTT. Protein product: CASSPFPGQDTEAFF.

The rearrangement links TRBV7-6 to TRBJ2-1, with 10 positions matching TRBD2. V was pared by 2 bases and J by 4 bases, with 8 bases of the junction left unmatched. The length of the CDR3 is 17 residues. CDR1 is SGHVS, CDR2 FNYEAQ, per germline. This CDR3 reads CASSLPRTSGGYNEQFF. For the CDR3, the DNA is TGTGCCAGCAGCTTACCCCGGACTAGCGGAGGGTACAATGAGCAGTTCTTC. The complete variable domain, with remaining parts taken from reference TRBV7-6 and TRBJ2-1, reads GAGVSQSPRYKVTKRGQDVALRCDPISGHVSLYWYRQALGQGPEFLTYFNYEAQQDKSGLPNDRFSAERPEGSISTLTIQRTEQRDSAMYRCASSLPRTSGGYNEQFFGPGTRLTVL.

This clonotype was counted ten times or more. The V gene is TRBV18, the J gene TRBJ2-7, with 7 bases fitting TRBD2. Germline CDR1 reads KGHSH; CDR2 reads LQKENI. Trimming removed 3 bases from V and 1 base from J; junction bases left unmatched: 3. The CDR3 covers 14 residues. CDR3 residues: CASSPPGGSYEQYF. CDR3 bases: TGTGCCAGCTCACCCCCGGGAGGTTCCTACGAGCAGTACTTC.

This clonotype was picked up a small number of times. The chain couples TRBV24-1 to TRBJ2-2; D uncertain. V lost 5 bases to trimming and J lost 0 bases, with 6 bases between them. The germline V gene encodes CDR1 KGHDR and CDR2 SFDVKD. The CDR3 is made up of 14 amino acids. As DNA, the CDR3 is TGTGCCACCAGTGGTCTGTCGAACACCGGGGAGCTGTTTTTT. It codes for CATSGLSNTGELFF.

In its sample, this clonotype was seen many times. The DNA of the CDR3 is TGCAGTGCCCCCCGGGGGAGCCTGAACACTGAAGCTTTCTTT. Its translation: CSAPRGSLNTEAFF. This sequence joins TRBV20-1 and TRBJ1-1; D possibly corresponds to TRBD1 (5 bases). V lost 6 bases and J 0 bases, leaving 14 bases between the germline ends. The CDR3 length is 14 residues. Germline CDR1 reads DFQATT; CDR2 reads SNEGSKA (reference sequence).

The sample holds many counts of this clonotype. Here the CDR3 reads CASSLFETAISPLHF. The DNA of the CDR3 is TGTGCCAGCAGCCTCTTTGAGACAGCGATTTCACCCCTCCACTTT. The chain joins TRBV5-6 to TRBJ1-6; maybe TRBD1 (5 bases). The CDR3 covers 15 residues. CDR1 and CDR2 from the germline V gene are SGHDT and YYEEEE. Deletions cut 4 bases from V and 9 bases from J, with 17 bases between.

Remarks on this clonotype: A read error is possible here, since a much larger clone lies one base away. The V call is TRBV7-9, the J call TRBJ2-5; D is unclear. The germline CDR1 and CDR2 sequences are SEHNR and FQNEAQ (reference sequence). There are 14 residues in the CDR3. Here the CDR3 reads CGSSLDLVQETQYF. The CDR3 region has the DNA TGTGGCAGCAGCTTAGATTTGGTGCAAGAGACCCAGTACTTC.

There are a few counts of this clonotype. The chain has TRBV30 and TRBJ2-4; the D is unclear. CDR3 length equals 13 residues. Trimming took off 2 bases at V and 0 bases at J, with 5 bases between the two ends. Germline values: CDR1 GTSNPN, CDR2 SVGIG (reference sequence). This CDR3 reads CAWSSGAKNIQYF. The CDR3 region has the DNA TGTGCCTGGAGTTCAGGAGCCAAAAACATTCAGTACTTC.

Remarks on this clonotype: A much larger clone differs from this one at a single base, so this may be a read error. V gene TRBV12-3 or TRBV12-4 combines with J gene TRBJ1-2; D call uncertain. This CDR3 has 8 residues. The CDR3 sequence: CASSLYSF. Here the CDR3 DNA reads TGTGCCAGCAGTTTGTACTCCTTC.

There are many counts of this clonotype. This chain connects TRBV5-1 to TRBJ1-1; D is possibly TRBD1 (5 bases). The CDR3 totals 14 residues. Trimming took off 4 bases at V and 0 bases at J, with 10 bases between the two ends. Per germline, CDR1 SGHRS and CDR2 YFSETQ. The CDR3 nucleotides are TGCGCCAGCAGCCGAGGGACGGTGAACACTGAAGCTTTCTTT. Protein: CASSRGTVNTEAFF.

This clonotype was recorded at least ten times. This rearrangement joins TRBV20-1 to TRBJ2-7, with TRBD2 matching 8 bases. Germline V lookup: CDR1 DFQATT, CDR2 SNEGSKA (reference sequence). The CDR3 runs 14 residues. V lost 3 bases, J lost 6 bases, and 10 bases stayed unmatched. The CDR3 protein is CSASKSGSRAEQYF. As DNA, the CDR3 is TGCAGTGCTAGTAAGAGCGGGAGTCGAGCCGAGCAGTACTTC.

This clonotype has more than one count but fewer than ten. The junction and the germline gene differ at one end; a read error may be behind it. This rearrangement joins TRBV20-1 to TRBJ2-1; D gene unclear. CDR3 length equals 17 residues. The germline V gene encodes CDR1 DFQATT and CDR2 SNEGSKA (reference sequence). The CDR3 sequence is CCARDPSPSADYNEQFF. The CDR3 nucleotides are TGCTGTGCTAGAGATCCATCGCCTAGTGCGGACTACAATGAGCAGTTCTTC.

This clonotype was recorded at least ten times. V is TRBV3-1 and J is TRBJ1-5, with unresolved D. This CDR3 is 15 amino acids long. Germline CDR1 and CDR2: LGHDT and YNNKEL (reference sequence). The V end was cut by 0 bases, the J end by 5 bases, with 11 bases between. The CDR3 nucleotides are TGTGCCAGCAGCCAAGACTACTTAAGGGATCAGCCCCAGCATTTT. Translated, it gives CASSQDYLRDQPQHF.

This clonotype has a count of ten or more. The chain is built from TRBV9 and TRBJ1-1, with a possible D match to TRBD1 (6 bases). Germline V gene lookup returns CDR1 SGDLS and CDR2 YYNGEE. CDR3 length equals 15 residues. The V end was cut by 3 bases, the J end by 4 bases, with 16 bases between. Written as DNA, the CDR3 is TGTGCCAGCAGCGCGGACAGTTCTGACGGCACTGAAGCTTTCTTT. It codes for CASSADSSDGTEAFF.

The J gene is TRBJ2-2, the V gene TRBV5-1, with D uncertain. The CDR3 length is 13 residues. The germline V gene encodes CDR1 SGHRS and CDR2 YFSETQ. The V end was cut by 6 bases, the J end by 4 bases, with 10 bases between. The CDR3 loop is CASIETTTGELFF. The CDR3 bases are TGCGCCAGCATTGAGACCACCACCGGGGAGCTGTTTTTT. The full variable domain, in which reference TRBV5-1 and TRBJ2-2 provide the parts outside the CDR3, is KAGVTQTPRYLIKTRGQQVTLSCSPISGHRSVSWYQQTPGQGLQFLFEYFSETQRNKGNFPGRFSGRQFSNSRSEMNVSTLELGDSALYLCASIETTTGELFFGEGSRLTVL.

The J gene is TRBJ2-1, the V gene TRBV6-5; D is possibly TRBD2 (5 bases). Germline V gene lookup returns CDR1 MNHEY and CDR2 SVGAGI. Trimming removed 2 bases at V and 6 bases at J, with 11 bases between. The CDR3 is made up of 14 amino acids. CDR3 nucleotide sequence: TGTGCCAGCAGTTACGGACTCTCTTCCAATGAGCAGTTCTTC. Translating it yields CASSYGLSSNEQFF.

This clonotype was counted at least ten times. This rearrangement joins TRBV6-5 to TRBJ1-1; D is possibly TRBD1 (6 bases). Trimming removed 2 bases at V and 7 bases at J, with 17 bases between. The germline gives CDR1 MNHEY, CDR2 SVGAGI. The CDR3 length is 15 residues. In DNA form, the CDR3 reads TGTGCCAGCAGTTACGGGTTTCGGGGGCGGGATGAAGCTTTCTTT. Translating it yields CASSYGFRGRDEAFF.

There are a few counts of this clonotype. The rearrangement uses TRBV7-9 and TRBJ2-1, with TRBD2 identical over 8 bases. V trimming: 3 bases; J trimming: 9 bases; junction bases outside the gene matches: 4. This CDR3 comprises 13 residues. Germline CDR1 is SEHNR and CDR2 is FQNEAQ (reference sequence). The DNA for the CDR3 is TGTGCCAGCAGCTTTCCGGGACTAGGTGAGCAGTTCTTC. Protein: CASSFPGLGEQFF. Variable domain in full (rest from reference TRBV7-9 and TRBJ2-1): DTGVSQNPRHKITKRGQNVTFRCDPISEHNRLYWYRQTLGQGPEFLTYFQNEAQLEKSRLLSDRFSAERPKGSFSTLEIQRTEQGDSAMYLCASSFPGLGEQFFGPGTRLTVL.

This clonotype was detected many times. The chain joins TRBV20-1 to TRBJ1-1, with D maybe TRBD1 (6 bases). Per germline, CDR1 DFQATT and CDR2 SNEGSKA (reference sequence). The CDR3 runs 13 residues. The germline V and J ends were trimmed by 2 bases and 3 bases, with 10 bases remaining between them. DNA of the CDR3: TGCAGTGCTAGACATACAGGGTACACTGAAGCTTTCTTT. Translation: CSARHTGYTEAFF.

The chain links TRBV20-1 to TRBJ2-1, with 8 positions matching TRBD2. The trim removed 1 base at V and 6 bases at J, leaving 17 bases unmatched. The V gene's germline CDR1 is DFQATT and CDR2 SNEGSKA (reference sequence). This CDR3 region has 18 residues. The DNA for the CDR3 is TGCAGTGCTAGAGTCTCGATTGGCGGGAGGCCTCACGCCAATGAGCAGTTCTTC. As protein: CSARVSIGGRPHANEQFF.

In this sample, this clonotype turned up a few times. This chain connects TRBV27 to TRBJ2-1; D perhaps matches TRBD2 (6 bases). This CDR3 region has 15 residues. Germline CDR1 MNHEY, CDR2 SMNVEV (reference sequence). V was shortened by 2 bases and J by 8 bases, with 16 bases between the two germline ends. The CDR3 bases are TGTGCCAGCAGTTTAGGCCCAGGGCCGGGGGATGAGCAGTTCTTC. It yields the protein CASSLGPGPGDEQFF.

The chain links TRBV5-1 to TRBJ2-5; 7 nucleotides line up with TRBD1. The V segment lost 6 bases and the J segment 3 bases; nucleotides outside the gene matches: 11. The germline CDR1 and CDR2 sequences are SGHRS and YFSETQ. CDR3 length equals 15 residues. The CDR3 loop is CASTELGQVKETQYF. The CDR3 DNA follows: TGCGCCAGCACCGAACTCGGACAGGTAAAAGAGACCCAGTACTTC.

V usage is TRBV10-2 and J usage is TRBJ2-7; no firm D call. Germline CDR1 WSHSY, CDR2 SAAADI. Trimming cost V 2 bases and J 4 bases, with 15 bases left between them. The CDR3 length is 15 residues. CDR3: CASSEGNAGFYEQYF. The CDR3 DNA is TGCGCCAGCAGTGAGGGGAACGCAGGCTTTTACGAGCAGTACTTC.

There are many counts of this clonotype. The V gene is TRBV5-1, the J gene TRBJ1-2; no firm D call. Between the trimmed V and J ends, which lost 0 bases and 6 bases, there was a span of 15 bases. The CDR3 is 15 residues long. Germline assignment: CDR1 SGHRS and CDR2 YFSETQ. The chain's CDR3 is CASSLVPIDSHGYTF. As DNA, the CDR3 is TGCGCCAGCAGCTTGGTTCCAATAGATTCCCATGGCTACACCTTC.

The chain recombines TRBV6-1 with TRBJ2-7; 8 nucleotides match TRBD2. The V and J ends lost 7 bases and 5 bases, in that order; junction bases with no gene match: 10. The CDR3 contains 14 residues. CDR1 and CDR2 from the germline V gene are MNHNS and SASEGT. The CDR3 DNA follows: TGTGCCAGCAAACCCACTAGCGGAGGGAACGAGCAGTACTTC. Encoded protein: CASKPTSGGNEQYF.

V gene TRBV9 combines with J gene TRBJ1-5; 11 nucleotides line up with TRBD1. J was trimmed by 3 bases and V by 4 bases; bases with no gene match: 12. CDR1 and CDR2 (germline): SGDLS, YYNGEE. This CDR3 spans 18 amino acids. This CDR3 reads CASSPSIGQGAFNQPQHF. The DNA of the CDR3 is TGTGCCAGCAGCCCCTCCATAGGACAGGGGGCCTTCAATCAGCCCCAGCATTTT.

This clonotype has ten or more counts. The chain is built from TRBV24-1 and TRBJ1-1; D remains ambiguous. Trimming pared 4 bases from V and 1 base from J, leaving 6 bases between. There are 13 residues in the CDR3. From germline, CDR1 is KGHDR and CDR2 SFDVKD. The CDR3 loop is CATSEGQNTEAFF. The CDR3 DNA follows: TGTGCCACCAGTGAAGGCCAGAACACTGAAGCTTTCTTT.

There are many counts of this clonotype. The chain employs TRBV6-2 or TRBV6-3 and TRBJ2-7; 7 nucleotides agree with TRBD1. Trimming removed 7 bases from V and 4 bases from J; junction bases left unmatched: 22. The CDR3 runs 18 residues. Germline V gene data show CDR1 as MNHEY and CDR2 as SVGEGT. The CDR3 coding sequence is TGTGCCAGCACCAACTCCTTAAGGACAGGACGCACCCCATACGAGCAGTACTTC. It encodes CASTNSLRTGRTPYEQYF.